Shown below are 10 T cell receptor beta chains from a single sample sequenced in a study of CD8 T cells in ankylosing spondylitis (dated by TCRdb to 2015 to 2018). The library was built by means of 5' RACE. Sequencing instrument: Illumina HiSeq 2500. The public reads were reanalyzed by TCRdb: fastp trimming at Q25, MiXCR alignment, in-frame beta chains only. Identical CDR3 protein sequences are pooled into one entry, listed with their most common genes and DNA. Here the sample has hundreds of thousands of distinct CDR3 sequences; about 25% occur a single time. The ten largest clones represent about 0.89% of the sample. Paper-wide results and their limitations: Blood from ankylosing spondylitis patients appeared to be characterized by a TCR beta motif made up of 8 or 9 highly homologous amino acid variants.

Their recognized antigens are unknown. The sequenced sample consisted of blood, either unsorted or a sorted T cell fraction (not recorded which). Receptors were obtained from a male donor with ankylosing spondylitis.

The chain uses TRBV24-1 and TRBJ2-1; the D gene could be TRBD1 or TRBD2 (5 bases each). The CDR3 is 15 amino acids. Trimming removed 0 bases from V and 5 bases from J, with 10 bases in between. The germline CDR1 and CDR2 sequences are KGHDR and SFDVKD. Written as DNA, the CDR3 is TGTGCCACCAGTGATTTGACGGGACCAAACAATGAGCAGTTCTTC. Protein sequence: CATSDLTGPNNEQFF.

This clonotype was observed a few times. The chain links TRBV7-2 to TRBJ2-1, with 9 bases lining up with TRBD1. CDR1 is SGHTA, CDR2 FQGNSA, per germline. The V gene end was trimmed by 1 base and the J gene end by 6 bases; junction bases not matched to a gene: 4. This CDR3 spans 15 amino acids. The CDR3, as DNA: TGTGCCAGCAGCTTAGGGGACAGGGACGGCAATGAGCAGTTCTTC. Its translation: CASSLGDRDGNEQFF. Supplemented by reference TRBV7-2 and TRBJ2-1, the full variable domain reads GAGVSQSPSNKVTEKGKDVELRCDPISGHTALYWYRQSLGQGLEFLIYFQGNSAPDKSGLPSDRFSAERTGGSVSTLTIQRTQQEDSAVYLCASSLGDRDGNEQFFGPGTRLTVL.

The chain has TRBV6-5 and TRBJ2-1; D call uncertain. The CDR3 is made up of 18 amino acids. Germline lookup yields CDR1 MNHEY and CDR2 SVGAGI. The V end was cut by 0 bases, the J end by 5 bases, with 20 bases between. CDR3: CASSYSWASGGANNEQFF. CDR3 DNA: TGTGCCAGCAGTTACTCGTGGGCTTCGGGCGGAGCGAACAATGAGCAGTTCTTC.

The rearrangement links TRBV24-1 to TRBJ2-1, with 9 bases lining up with TRBD2. CDR1 is KGHDR, CDR2 SFDVKD, per germline. The CDR3 has 16 amino acids. V was pared by 4 bases and J by 5 bases, with 8 bases of the junction left unmatched. DNA for the CDR3: TGTGCCACCAGTGAATTCGGGACTAGCAACGACAATGAGCAGTTCTTC. Protein product: CATSEFGTSNDNEQFF.

This clonotype was counted between two and nine times. The J gene is TRBJ1-1, the V gene TRBV5-1; no clear D gene. Per germline, CDR1 SGHRS and CDR2 YFSETQ. The CDR3 loop spans 14 amino acids. Trimming shortened V by 0 bases and J by 2 bases, and 8 bases separated the two germline ends. CDR3 region: CASSLVAGNTEAFF. In DNA, the CDR3 is TGCGCCAGCAGCTTGGTGGCGGGAAACACTGAAGCTTTCTTT.

This clonotype has more than one count but fewer than ten. The CDR3 protein is CASSPGLAGLINEQFF. The DNA for the CDR3 is TGCGCCAGCAGCCCGGGACTAGCGGGCCTGATCAATGAGCAGTTCTTC. V gene TRBV5-1 combines with J gene TRBJ2-1, with TRBD2 identical over 12 bases. J lost 6 bases, V lost 4 bases, and 8 bases had no gene match. The germline gives CDR1 SGHRS, CDR2 YFSETQ. The CDR3 has 16 amino acids.

A few counts support this clonotype. The chain carries TRBV10-3 and TRBJ2-1; D could derive from TRBD1 or TRBD2 (5 bases each). The CDR3 sequence is 15 residues long. Trimming cost V 0 bases and J 5 bases, with 11 bases left between them. Germline CDR1 ENHRY, CDR2 SYGVKD. The CDR3, as DNA: TGTGCCATCAGTGAGTCTTACTTGGGGGACAATGAGCAGTTCTTC. Protein sequence: CAISESYLGDNEQFF.

This clonotype showed up just a few times. The chain carries TRBV20-1 and TRBJ1-6; D remains ambiguous. Germline CDR1 reads DFQATT; CDR2 reads SNEGSKA (reference sequence). The CDR3 contains 12 residues. The germline V and J ends were trimmed by 6 bases and 16 bases, with 19 bases remaining between them. The CDR3 protein is CSAERTTGYLHF. The CDR3 DNA is TGCAGTGCCGAGCGGACGACGGGATATCTCCACTTT.

The chain employs TRBV15 and TRBJ1-5; D may be TRBD1 (6 bases). The CDR3 runs 13 residues. In germline, CDR1 is LNHNV, CDR2 YYDKDF (reference sequence). Trimming pared 9 bases from V and 3 bases from J, leaving 12 bases between. The CDR3 DNA reads as TGTGCCACAGGCAGGGGCTTCAATCAGCCCCAGCATTTT. Translating it yields CATGRGFNQPQHF.

This chain links TRBV6-1 with TRBJ2-7, with TRBD2 matching over 8 bases. There are 17 residues in the CDR3. V lost 2 bases to trimming and J lost 1 base; unmatched junction nucleotides: 10. CDR1 MNHNS and CDR2 SASEGT come from the germline V gene. The CDR3 region is CASSEYRPSGSSYEQYV. The CDR3 DNA follows: TGTGCCAGCAGTGAATATCGCCCGAGCGGGAGTTCCTACGAGCAGTACGTC.